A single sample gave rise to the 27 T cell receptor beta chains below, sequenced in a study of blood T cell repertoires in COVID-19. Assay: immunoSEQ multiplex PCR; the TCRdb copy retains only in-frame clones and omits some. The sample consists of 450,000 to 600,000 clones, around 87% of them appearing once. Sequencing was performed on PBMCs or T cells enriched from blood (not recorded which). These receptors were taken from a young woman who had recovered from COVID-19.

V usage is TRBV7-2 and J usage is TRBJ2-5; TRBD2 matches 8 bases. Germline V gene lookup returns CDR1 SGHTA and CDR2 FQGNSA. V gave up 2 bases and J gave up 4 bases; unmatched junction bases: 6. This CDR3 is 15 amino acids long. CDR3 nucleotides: TGTGCCAGCAGCTTACGCGGGGGGTTGTTAGAGACCCAGTACTTC. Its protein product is CASSLRGGLLETQYF.

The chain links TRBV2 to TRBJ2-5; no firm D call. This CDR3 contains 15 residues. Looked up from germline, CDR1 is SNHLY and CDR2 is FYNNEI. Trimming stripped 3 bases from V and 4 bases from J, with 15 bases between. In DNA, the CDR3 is TGTGCCAGCAGTGAGGAACAGCTCGAAGGAGAGACCCAGTACTTC. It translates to CASSEEQLEGETQYF.

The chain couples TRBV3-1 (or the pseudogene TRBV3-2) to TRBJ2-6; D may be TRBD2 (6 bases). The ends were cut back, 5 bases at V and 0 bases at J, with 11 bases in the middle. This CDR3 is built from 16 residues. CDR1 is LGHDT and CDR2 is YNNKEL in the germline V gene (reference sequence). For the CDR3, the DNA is TGTGCCAGCAGCATTCCGGGAGCCTCTGGGGCCAACGTCCTGACTTTC. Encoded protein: CASSIPGASGANVLTF.

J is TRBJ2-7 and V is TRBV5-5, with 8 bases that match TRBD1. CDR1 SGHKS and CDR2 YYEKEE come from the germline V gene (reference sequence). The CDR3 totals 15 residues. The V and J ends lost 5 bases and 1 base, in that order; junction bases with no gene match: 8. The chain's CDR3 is CASRLDRVGSYEQYF. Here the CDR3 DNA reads TGTGCCAGCAGACTGGACAGGGTTGGATCCTACGAGCAGTACTTC.

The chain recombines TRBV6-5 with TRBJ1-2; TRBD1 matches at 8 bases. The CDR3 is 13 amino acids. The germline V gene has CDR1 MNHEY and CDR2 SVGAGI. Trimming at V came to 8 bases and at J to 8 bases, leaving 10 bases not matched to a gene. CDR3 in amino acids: CASSGTGLRGYTF. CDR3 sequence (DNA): TGTGCCAGCTCAGGGACAGGCCTGAGGGGCTACACCTTC.

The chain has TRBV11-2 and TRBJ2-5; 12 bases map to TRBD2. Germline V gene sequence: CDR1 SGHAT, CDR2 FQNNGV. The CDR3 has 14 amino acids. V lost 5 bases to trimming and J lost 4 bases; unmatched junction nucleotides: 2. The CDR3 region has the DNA TGTGCCAGCAGCCCTAGCGGGGGGGCAGAGACCCAGTACTTC. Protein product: CASSPSGGAETQYF.

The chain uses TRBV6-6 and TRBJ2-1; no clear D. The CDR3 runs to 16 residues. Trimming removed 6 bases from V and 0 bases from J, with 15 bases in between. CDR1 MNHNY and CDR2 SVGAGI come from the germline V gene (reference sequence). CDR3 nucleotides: TGTGCCAGCAGCCTATCGGGTCTTGGCTCCTACAATGAGCAGTTCTTC. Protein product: CASSLSGLGSYNEQFF.

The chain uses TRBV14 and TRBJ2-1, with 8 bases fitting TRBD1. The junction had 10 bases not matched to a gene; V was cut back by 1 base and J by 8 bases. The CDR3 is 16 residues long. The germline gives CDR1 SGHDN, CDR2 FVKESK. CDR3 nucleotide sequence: TGTGCCAGCAGCCAAGTTCTACAGGGGGTTTGGGATGAGCAGTTCTTC. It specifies CASSQVLQGVWDEQFF.

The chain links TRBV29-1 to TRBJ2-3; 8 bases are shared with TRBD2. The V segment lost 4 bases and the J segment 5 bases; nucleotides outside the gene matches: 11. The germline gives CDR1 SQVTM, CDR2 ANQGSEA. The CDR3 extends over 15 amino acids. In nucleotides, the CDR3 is TGCAGCGTTGCATTGGGTCGGGGGGGCGGAGATACGCAGTATTTT. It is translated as CSVALGRGGGDTQYF.

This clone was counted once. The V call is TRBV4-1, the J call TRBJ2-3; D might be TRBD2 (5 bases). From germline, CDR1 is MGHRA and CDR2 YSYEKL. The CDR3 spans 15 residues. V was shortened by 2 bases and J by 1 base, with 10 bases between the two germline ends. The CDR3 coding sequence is TGCGCCAGCAGCCAAAAGCGGATCGGCACAGATACGCAGTATTTT. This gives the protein CASSQKRIGTDTQYF.

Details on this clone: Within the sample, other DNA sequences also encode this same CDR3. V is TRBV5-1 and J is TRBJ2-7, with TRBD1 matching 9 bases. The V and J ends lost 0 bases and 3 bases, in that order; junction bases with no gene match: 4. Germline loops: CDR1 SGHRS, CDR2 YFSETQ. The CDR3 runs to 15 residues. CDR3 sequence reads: CASSLVGTGIYEQYF. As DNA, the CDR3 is TGCGCCAGCAGCTTGGTTGGGACAGGGATCTACGAGCAGTACTTC.

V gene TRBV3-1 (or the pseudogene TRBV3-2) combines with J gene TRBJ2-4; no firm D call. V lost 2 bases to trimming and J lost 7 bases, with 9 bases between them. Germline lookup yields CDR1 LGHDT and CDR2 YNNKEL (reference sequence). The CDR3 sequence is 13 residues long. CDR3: CASSQYTGNIQYF. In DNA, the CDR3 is TGTGCCAGCAGCCAATATACCGGGAACATTCAGTACTTC.

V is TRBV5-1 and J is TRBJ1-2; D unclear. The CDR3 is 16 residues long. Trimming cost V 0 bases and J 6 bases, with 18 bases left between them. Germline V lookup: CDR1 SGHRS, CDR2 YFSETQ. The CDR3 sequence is CASSLVAGSPENGYTF. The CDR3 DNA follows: TGCGCCAGCAGCTTGGTGGCGGGGTCGCCAGAAAATGGCTACACCTTC. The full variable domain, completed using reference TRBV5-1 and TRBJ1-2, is KAGVTQTPRYLIKTRGQQVTLSCSPISGHRSVSWYQQTPGQGLQFLFEYFSETQRNKGNFPGRFSGRQFSNSRSEMNVSTLELGDSALYLCASSLVAGSPENGYTFGSGTRLTVV.

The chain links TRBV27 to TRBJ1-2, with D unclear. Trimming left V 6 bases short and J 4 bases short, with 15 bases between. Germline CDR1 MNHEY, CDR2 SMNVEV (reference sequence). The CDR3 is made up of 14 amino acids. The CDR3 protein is CASRGLRGAYGYTF. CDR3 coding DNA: TGTGCCAGCAGGGGTCTGCGGGGAGCCTATGGCTACACCTTC.

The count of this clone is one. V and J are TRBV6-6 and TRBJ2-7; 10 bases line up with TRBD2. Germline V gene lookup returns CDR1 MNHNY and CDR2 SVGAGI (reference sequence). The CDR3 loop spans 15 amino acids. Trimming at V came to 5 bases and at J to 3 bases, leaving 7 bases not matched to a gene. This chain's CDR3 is CASSPNSGGIYEQYF. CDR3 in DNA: TGTGCCAGCAGTCCGAATAGCGGGGGGATCTACGAGCAGTACTTC.

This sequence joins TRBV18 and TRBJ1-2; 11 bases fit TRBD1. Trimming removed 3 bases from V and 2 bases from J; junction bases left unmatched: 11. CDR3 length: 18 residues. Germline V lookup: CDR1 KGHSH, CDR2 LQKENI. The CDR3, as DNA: TGTGCCAGCTCACCTATATTTCGCCGGGACAGGGGGAACTATGGCTACACCTTC. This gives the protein CASSPIFRRDRGNYGYTF.

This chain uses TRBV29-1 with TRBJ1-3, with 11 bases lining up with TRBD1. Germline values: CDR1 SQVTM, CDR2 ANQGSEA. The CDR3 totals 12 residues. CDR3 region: CGTGGTGNTIYF. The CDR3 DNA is TGCGGGACAGGGGGAACTGGAAACACCATATATTTT.

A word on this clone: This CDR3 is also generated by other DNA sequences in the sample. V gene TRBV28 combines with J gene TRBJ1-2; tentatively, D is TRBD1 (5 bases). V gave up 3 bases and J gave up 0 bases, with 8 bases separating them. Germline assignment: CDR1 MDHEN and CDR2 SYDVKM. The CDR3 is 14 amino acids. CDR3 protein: CASSLGRANYGYTF. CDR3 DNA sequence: TGTGCCAGCAGTTTGGGCAGGGCTAACTATGGCTACACCTTC.

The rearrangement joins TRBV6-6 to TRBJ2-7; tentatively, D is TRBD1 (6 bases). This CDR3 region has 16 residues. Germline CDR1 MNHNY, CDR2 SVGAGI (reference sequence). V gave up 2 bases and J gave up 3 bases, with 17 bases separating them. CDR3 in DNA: TGTGCCAGCAGTTACGCGCCCAGGACAGAAAACTACGAGCAGTACTTC. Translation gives CASSYAPRTENYEQYF.

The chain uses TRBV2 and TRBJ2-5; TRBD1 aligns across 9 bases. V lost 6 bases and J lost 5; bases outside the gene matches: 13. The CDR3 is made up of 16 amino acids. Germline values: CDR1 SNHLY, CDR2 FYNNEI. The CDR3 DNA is TGTGCCAGCAGCTCGAGGACAGGGGAGGTCGGGGAGACCCAGTACTTC. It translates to CASSSRTGEVGETQYF. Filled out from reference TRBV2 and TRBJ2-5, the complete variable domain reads EPEVTQTPSHQVTQMGQEVILRCVPISNHLYFYWYRQILGQKVEFLVSFYNNEISEKSEIFDDQFSVERPDGSNFTLKIRSTKLEDSAMYFCASSSRTGEVGETQYFGPGTRLLVL.

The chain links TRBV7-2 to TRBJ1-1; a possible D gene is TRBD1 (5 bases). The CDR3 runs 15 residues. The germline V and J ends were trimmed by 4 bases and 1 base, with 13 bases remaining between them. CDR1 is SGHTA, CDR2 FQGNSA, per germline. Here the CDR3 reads CASSWRGGENTEAFF. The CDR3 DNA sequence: TGTGCCAGCAGCTGGCGGGGGGGGGAGAACACTGAAGCTTTCTTT. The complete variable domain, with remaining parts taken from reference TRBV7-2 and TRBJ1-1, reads GAGVSQSPSNKVTEKGKDVELRCDPISGHTALYWYRQSLGQGLEFLIYFQGNSAPDKSGLPSDRFSAERTGGSVSTLTIQRTQQEDSAVYLCASSWRGGENTEAFFGQGTRLTVV.

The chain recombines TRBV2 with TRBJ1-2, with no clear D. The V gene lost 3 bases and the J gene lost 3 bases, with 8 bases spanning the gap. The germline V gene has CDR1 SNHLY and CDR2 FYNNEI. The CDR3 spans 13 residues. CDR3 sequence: CASSDGQYYGYTF. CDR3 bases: TGTGCCAGCAGTGATGGTCAGTACTATGGCTACACCTTC.

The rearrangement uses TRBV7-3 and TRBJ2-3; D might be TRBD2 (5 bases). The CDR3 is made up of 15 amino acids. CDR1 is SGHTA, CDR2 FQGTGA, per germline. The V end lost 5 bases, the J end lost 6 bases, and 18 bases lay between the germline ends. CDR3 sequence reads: CASSPSGMQRDTQYF. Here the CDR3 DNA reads TGTGCCAGCAGCCCTTCCGGGATGCAGCGCGATACGCAGTATTTT.

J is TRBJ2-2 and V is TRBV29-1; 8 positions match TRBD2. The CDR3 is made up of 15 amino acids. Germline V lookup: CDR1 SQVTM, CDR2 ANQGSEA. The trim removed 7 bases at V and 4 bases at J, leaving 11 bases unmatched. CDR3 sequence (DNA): TGCAGCGCTCAAGGGCGGGGGGAGGTCACCGGGGAGCTGTTTTTT. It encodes CSAQGRGEVTGELFF.

CDR3 nucleotide sequence: TGTGCCAGCAGCTTGGTGCGGACAGCTTCTTACAATGAGCAGTTCTTC. As protein: CASSLVRTASYNEQFF. The chain is built from TRBV5-4 and TRBJ2-1; D may be TRBD1 (6 bases). Germline CDR1 is SGHNT and CDR2 is YYREEE (reference sequence). The CDR3 length is 16 residues. V shed 0 bases and J shed 4 bases, with 14 bases lying between them. Together with reference TRBV5-4 and TRBJ2-1, the CDR3 gives the full variable domain: ETGVTQSPTHLIKTRGQQVTLRCSSQSGHNTVSWYQQALGQGPQFIFQYYREEENGRGNFPPRFSGLQFPNYSSELNVNALELDDSALYLCASSLVRTASYNEQFFGPGTRLTVL.

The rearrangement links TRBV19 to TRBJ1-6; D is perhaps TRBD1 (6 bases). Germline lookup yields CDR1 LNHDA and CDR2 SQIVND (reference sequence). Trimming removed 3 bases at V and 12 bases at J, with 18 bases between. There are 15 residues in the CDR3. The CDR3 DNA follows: TGTGCCAGTAGTATCAGGACACAAAGAGGGGGACCCCTCCACTTT. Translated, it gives CASSIRTQRGGPLHF.

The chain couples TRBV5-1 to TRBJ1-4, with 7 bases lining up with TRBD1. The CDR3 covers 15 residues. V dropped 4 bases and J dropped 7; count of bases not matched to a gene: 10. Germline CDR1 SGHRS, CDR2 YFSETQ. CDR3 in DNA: TGCGCCAGCAGCGTCGGACAGGAAGGCAGTGAAAAACTGTTTTTT. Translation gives CASSVGQEGSEKLFF.